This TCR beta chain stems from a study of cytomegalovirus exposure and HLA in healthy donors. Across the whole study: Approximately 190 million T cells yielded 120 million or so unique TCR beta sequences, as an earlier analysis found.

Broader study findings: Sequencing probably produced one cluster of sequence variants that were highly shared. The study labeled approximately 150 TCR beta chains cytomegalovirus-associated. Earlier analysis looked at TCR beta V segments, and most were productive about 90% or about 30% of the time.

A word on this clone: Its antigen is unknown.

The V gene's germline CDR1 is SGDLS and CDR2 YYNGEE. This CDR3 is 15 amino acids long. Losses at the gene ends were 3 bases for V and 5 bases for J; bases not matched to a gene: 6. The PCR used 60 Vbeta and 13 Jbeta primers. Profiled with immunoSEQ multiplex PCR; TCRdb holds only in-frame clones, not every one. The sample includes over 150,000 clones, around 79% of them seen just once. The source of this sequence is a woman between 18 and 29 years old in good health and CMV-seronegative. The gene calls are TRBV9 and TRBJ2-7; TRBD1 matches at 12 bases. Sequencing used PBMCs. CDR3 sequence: CASSGTGQGAHEQYF. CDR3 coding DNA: TGTGCCAGCAGCGGTACGGGACAGGGGGCCCACGAGCAGTACTTC.